One and the same sample provided the 20 T cell receptor beta chains below, sequenced in a study of shared clonotypes between healthy human individuals. Clones were sequenced by immunoSEQ multiplex PCR, and TCRdb holds only the in-frame ones, with some missing. The profile shows about 1.1 million clones, 78% of them singletons. Sequencing was done on a sample of memory CD4+ T cells from PBMCs. Subset indicated: CD45RA-negative fraction. Every receptor here comes from a young man in good health. Some clones in this sample may be carry-over from other donors' samples.

The genes are TRBV7-9 and TRBJ2-1, with 10 bases lining up with TRBD2. V lost 5 bases and J lost 5; bases outside the gene matches: 9. CDR1 SEHNR and CDR2 FQNEAQ come from the germline V gene (reference sequence). The CDR3 runs 16 residues. The CDR3: CASSAGLARPDNEQFF. The CDR3, as DNA: TGTGCCAGCAGCGCGGGACTAGCGCGACCTGACAATGAGCAGTTCTTC.

This rearrangement joins TRBV9 to TRBJ1-3, with D uncertain. The V gene lost 2 bases and the J gene lost 4 bases, with 13 bases spanning the gap. Germline-derived CDR1 and CDR2 are SGDLS and YYNGEE. The CDR3 has 15 residues. CDR3 in DNA: TGTGCCAGCAGCGTTTTGGGTGAGGCCGGAAACACCATATATTTT. It encodes CASSVLGEAGNTIYF.

The gene calls are TRBV2 and TRBJ2-7, with D maybe TRBD1 (7 bases). Germline CDR1 and CDR2: SNHLY and FYNNEI. Trimming cost V 7 bases and J 6 bases, with 19 bases left between them. The length of the CDR3 is 14 residues. CDR3 bases: TGTGCCAGCACGGCAGCAGGGGGGAGTGTCGAGCAGTACTTC. Protein product: CASTAAGGSVEQYF.

The V call is TRBV19, the J call TRBJ2-3; tentative D call: TRBD2 (6 bases). The V and J ends lost 7 bases and 0 bases respectively, with 14 bases between them. The length of the CDR3 is 15 residues. Germline V gives CDR1 LNHDA, CDR2 SQIVND (reference sequence). The CDR3 sequence: CASTPVGGSTDTQYF. The CDR3 region has the DNA TGTGCCAGTACCCCCGTTGGGGGGAGCACAGATACGCAGTATTTT.

V and J are TRBV6-5 and TRBJ1-2; the match to TRBD1 covers 7 bases. J lost 2 bases, V lost 6 bases, and 3 bases had no gene match. Germline-derived CDR1 and CDR2 are MNHEY and SVGAGI. The CDR3 extends over 13 amino acids. For the CDR3, the DNA is TGTGCCAGCAGCCCGGGACAGAACTATGGCTACACCTTC. Amino acids: CASSPGQNYGYTF.

V gene TRBV18 combines with J gene TRBJ1-2; 8 positions agree with TRBD1. The CDR3 has 15 residues. V was pared by 4 bases and J by 3 bases, with 7 bases of the junction left unmatched. Germline V lookup: CDR1 KGHSH, CDR2 LQKENI. The DNA of the CDR3 is TGTGCCAGCTCACTCACACAGGGGGGAGACTATGGCTACACCTTC. Its translation is CASSLTQGGDYGYTF. The whole variable domain, remainder taken from reference TRBV18 and TRBJ1-2, is NAGVMQNPRHLVRRRGQEARLRCSPMKGHSHVYWYRQLPEEGLKFMVYLQKENIIDESGMPKERFSAEFPKEGPSILRIQQVVRGDSAAYFCASSLTQGGDYGYTFGSGTRLTVV.

Points on this clone: This sample includes further DNA sequences coding for the same CDR3. V is TRBV5-1 and J is TRBJ1-2, with 8 bases lining up with TRBD1. The germline V gene has CDR1 SGHRS and CDR2 YFSETQ. V shed 0 bases and J 4 bases; nucleotides not matched to a gene: 2. The CDR3 loop spans 14 amino acids. CDR3 DNA sequence: TGCGCCAGCAGCTTGGGGACAGGGCTCTATGGCTACACCTTC. Protein sequence: CASSLGTGLYGYTF.

The genes are TRBV7-3 and TRBJ2-2, with D uncertain. Germline V gene lookup returns CDR1 SGHTA and CDR2 FQGTGA. CDR3 length: 16 amino acids. V shed 5 bases and J shed 0 bases, with 13 bases lying between them. The DNA for the CDR3 is TGTGCCAGCAGCCCCGTTTCTCGGGCGAACACCGGGGAGCTGTTTTTT. Translation: CASSPVSRANTGELFF.

This chain connects TRBV4-2 to TRBJ1-3, with no clear D. This CDR3 contains 17 residues. The germline gives CDR1 LGHNA, CDR2 YNFKEQ. Trimming stripped 5 bases from V and 6 bases from J, with 23 bases between. The CDR3 nucleotides are TGTGCCAGCAGCTTGGTCCCCGGGAGGGAGATCGAAAACACCATATATTTT. Encoded protein: CASSLVPGREIENTIYF.

The rearrangement links TRBV5-4 to TRBJ2-7; 7 bases align to TRBD1. The CDR3 consists of 15 residues. Germline-derived CDR1 and CDR2 are SGHNT and YYREEE (reference sequence). V gave up 0 bases and J gave up 4 bases; unmatched junction bases: 7. DNA for the CDR3: TGTGCCAGCAGCTTGGGTGGTAACAGGGGATACGAGCAGTACTTC. This gives the protein CASSLGGNRGYEQYF.

Points on this clone: Other DNA sequences from this sample encode an identical CDR3 as well. The rearrangement joins TRBV28 to TRBJ1-1, with D hard to call. This CDR3 comprises 12 residues. V lost 5 bases and J lost 7, with 11 bases in between. Germline V gives CDR1 MDHEN, CDR2 SYDVKM. The CDR3 loop reads CASSVPRHEAFF. The CDR3 nucleotides read TGTGCCAGCAGTGTCCCGAGGCATGAAGCTTTCTTT.

The rearrangement uses TRBV23-1 and TRBJ1-4; D is unresolved. TRBV23-1 is an ORF, and what it does is uncertain. CDR3 size: 12 residues. V lost 7 bases, J lost 4 bases, and 7 bases lay in between. Here the CDR3 DNA reads TGCGCCAGCAAGCGGAATAATGAAAAACTGTTTTTT. This encodes CASKRNNEKLFF.

The chain employs TRBV29-1 and TRBJ1-2; D is uncertain. CDR1 is SQVTM, CDR2 ANQGSEA, per germline. Trimming took 3 bases from V and 12 from J, leaving 5 bases between them. The CDR3 totals 8 residues. The DNA of the CDR3 is TGCAGCGTTGAGAAGAACACCTTC. Translated: CSVEKNTF.

The V call is TRBV6-6, the J call TRBJ2-7; D assignment may be TRBD1 or TRBD2 (5 bases each). The V end was cut by 6 bases, the J end by 6 bases, with 18 bases between. Germline V gives CDR1 MNHNY, CDR2 SVGAGI (reference sequence). The CDR3 runs 14 residues. CDR3 in amino acids: CASSWDGRASEQYF. CDR3 in DNA: TGTGCCAGCAGCTGGGACGGCCGAGCATCCGAGCAGTACTTC.

The gene calls are TRBV15 and TRBJ2-3, with TRBD2 matching over 7 bases. This CDR3 has 16 residues. V gave up 2 bases and J gave up 0 bases; unmatched junction bases: 5. The germline gives CDR1 LNHNV, CDR2 YYDKDF (reference sequence). The CDR3 nucleotides are TGTGCCACCAGCAGACCTAATAGCGGGAGCACAGATACGCAGTATTTT. It yields the protein CATSRPNSGSTDTQYF.

The chain links TRBV2 to TRBJ2-7, with 10 bases that match TRBD1. The CDR3 has 15 residues. Germline CDR1 and CDR2: SNHLY and FYNNEI. Germline trimming cut 6 bases from V and 7 bases from J; bases unmatched to any gene: 12. CDR3 sequence: CASRLEWGQGLEQYF. The CDR3 DNA follows: TGTGCCAGCAGACTCGAGTGGGGACAGGGGTTGGAGCAGTACTTC. The full variable domain, rest sourced from reference TRBV2 and TRBJ2-7, is EPEVTQTPSHQVTQMGQEVILRCVPISNHLYFYWYRQILGQKVEFLVSFYNNEISEKSEIFDDQFSVERPDGSNFTLKIRSTKLEDSAMYFCASRLEWGQGLEQYFGPGTRLTVT.

This chain connects TRBV7-9 to TRBJ1-3; 11 bases are a match to TRBD1. CDR3 size: 17 residues. The germline V gene encodes CDR1 SEHNR and CDR2 FQNEAQ (reference sequence). V dropped 5 bases and J dropped 3; count of bases not matched to a gene: 9. The CDR3 region is CASSPNSGTGGGNTIYF. The CDR3 region has the DNA TGTGCCAGCAGCCCAAATTCCGGGACAGGGGGTGGAAACACCATATATTTT.

The chain combines TRBV5-6 with TRBJ2-7; 7 bases fit TRBD1. This CDR3 is 13 amino acids long. The trim removed 6 bases at V and 5 bases at J, leaving 8 bases unmatched. CDR1 is SGHDT and CDR2 is YYEEEE in the germline V gene. The CDR3 loop reads CASTRGTVNEQYF. CDR3 coding DNA: TGTGCCAGCACCCGTGGGACAGTGAACGAGCAGTACTTC.

The CDR3, as DNA: TGTGCCAGCAGCCTAAGGGGAGGGGGCGGTCATGCTTTCTTT. Translating it yields CASSLRGGGGHAFF. This chain links TRBV7-2 with TRBJ1-1, with TRBD1 matching 7 bases. CDR1 is SGHTA, CDR2 FQGNSA, per germline. The junction had 14 bases not matched to a gene; V was cut back by 5 bases and J by 11 bases. CDR3 length equals 14 residues.

The chain uses TRBV28 and TRBJ2-3; 14 bases align to TRBD2. CDR1 and CDR2 from the germline V gene are MDHEN and SYDVKM. Germline trimming cut 7 bases from V and 1 base from J; bases unmatched to any gene: 10. There are 18 residues in the CDR3. CDR3 sequence reads: CASMRLAGGFDRTDTQYF. The CDR3 DNA is TGTGCCAGCATGCGACTAGCGGGAGGGTTCGACCGCACAGATACGCAGTATTTT.